The entry below describes one T cell receptor beta chain. Its antigen remains unidentified. Both 60 Vbeta primers and 13 Jbeta primers went into the PCR. The protocol was immunoSEQ multiplex PCR, while the TCRdb copy is restricted to in-frame clones and leaves out a portion. The sample is made up of approximately 140,000 clones, and the top ten hold about 2.2% of it. Per the germline V gene, CDR1 is SGHVS and CDR2 is FQNEAQ. The CDR3 sequence is 13 residues long. The V end lost 5 bases, the J end lost 3 bases, and 10 bases lay between the germline ends. These data come from a study of cytomegalovirus exposure and HLA in healthy donors. Study results and limitations: Productive rates of about 87% or about 30% were seen for most TCR beta V segments in an earlier analysis. 164 TCR beta chains were listed as cytomegalovirus-associated.

The rearrangement joins TRBV7-8 to TRBJ1-2; a possible D gene is TRBD1 (5 bases). This TCR was sampled from a woman aged 18-30 years in good health and CMV-seronegative. The sample taken for sequencing was PBMCs. CDR3 DNA: TGTGCCAGCAGCAATCGGGGGGACTATGGCTACACCTTC. Translated, it gives CASSNRGDYGYTF. The entire variable domain, with the rest obtained from reference TRBV7-8 and TRBJ1-2, is as follows: GAGVSQSPRYKVAKRGQDVALRCDPISGHVSLFWYQQALGQGPEFLTYFQNEAQLDKSGLPSDRFFAERPEGSVSTLKIQRTQQEDSAVYLCASSNRGDYGYTFGSGTRLTVV.